Listed below are T cell receptor beta chains from one sample, sequenced in a study of T cell responses to AZD1222 COVID-19 vaccine. Sequenced by immunoSEQ multiplex PCR; TCRdb stores in-frame clones only, minus some. The table records 110,000 or so clones, more than 70% of them present only once. This material consisted of peripheral blood, taken 28 days after the second AZD1222 dose. The receptors derive from an adult who received the AZD1222 COVID-19 vaccine. Each CDR3 is given with its conserved first and last residue. A D gene is named only where the DNA matches it firmly. Size is omitted from some rows. Given values are once, few, many or a class for expanded clones.

abundance | j_gene | v_gene | d_gene | CDR3nt | CDR3aa
- | TRBJ1-2 | TRBV6-5 | TRBD1 | TGTGCCAGCAGTCCTACAGGGGGCGTTGGATATGGCTACACCTTC | CASSPTGGVGYGYTF
- | TRBJ1-1 | TRBV7-9 | - | TGTGCCAGCAGCTCAGGGTCACTGAACACTGAAGCTTTCTTT | CASSSGSLNTEAFF
- | TRBJ1-5 | TRBV6-5 | - | TGTGCCAGCAGTTACTCGGGGGCGGATCAGCCCCAGCATTTT | CASSYSGADQPQHF
- | TRBJ2-5 | TRBV9 | - | TGTGCCAGCAGCGTAGAACAGTCTCAAGAGACCCAGTACTTC | CASSVEQSQETQYF
- | TRBJ1-6 | TRBV27 | TRBD1 | TGTGCCAGCAGTTCCCAGGGGGCTTTATATAATTCACCCCTCCACTTT | CASSSQGALYNSPLHF
- | TRBJ1-6 | TRBV6-1 | - | TGTGCCAGCAGTGAATCACTGGGGACCTATAATTCACCCCTCCACTTT | CASSESLGTYNSPLHF
- | TRBJ2-2 | TRBV12-3/TRBV12-4 | - | TGTGCCAGCAGTTTGGGGGTTTCGGGGGAGCTGTTTTTT | CASSLGVSGELFF
- | TRBJ2-7 | TRBV9 | TRBD2 | TGTGCCAGCAGCGCTAGCGGGGGGGTCTACGAGCAGTACTTC | CASSASGGVYEQYF
few | TRBJ1-2 | TRBV27 | - | TGTGCCAGCAGTTTATCGCGGGGATTTAACTATGGCTACACCTTC | CASSLSRGFNYGYTF
- | TRBJ1-1 | TRBV4-3 | - | TGCGCCAGCAGCCAAGATCGGGGTGTGGGCACTGAAGCTTTCTTT | CASSQDRGVGTEAFF
- | TRBJ1-5 | TRBV10-3 | TRBD1 | TGTGCCATCAGTGACCGACAGGGTAGCAATCAGCCCCAGCATTTT | CAISDRQGSNQPQHF
- | TRBJ1-4 | TRBV18 | - | TGTGCCAGCTCACCATTCGGCCTTCAGGAGTGGAGTGAAAAACTGTTTTTT | CASSPFGLQEWSEKLFF
- | TRBJ2-5 | TRBV4-1 | TRBD2 | TGCGCCAGCAGCCAAGAGAGGAAAATAGCGGGGACTGAAGAGACCCAGTACTTC | CASSQERKIAGTEETQYF
once | TRBJ1-1 | TRBV27 | - | TGTGCCAGCAGTTTAGTCGGTCATTATGGGACGAGGACTGCTGAAGCTTTCTTT | CASSLVGHYGTRTAEAFF
- | TRBJ2-1 | TRBV25-1 | - | TGTGCCAGCAGTGAATTAGGAGGAGGCAATGAGCAGTTCTTC | CASSELGGGNEQFF
- | TRBJ1-1 | TRBV7-9 | - | TGTGCCAGCAGCTTCCAAGGGACTGAAGCTTTCTTT | CASSFQGTEAFF
- | TRBJ1-5 | TRBV4-3 | - | TGCGCCAGCAGCCAAGACGGGAATCAGCCCCAGCATTTT | CASSQDGNQPQHF
- | TRBJ2-6 | TRBV24-1 | TRBD1 | TGTGCCACCAGTGGGCGGGACAGGGAGTCTGGGGCCAACGTCCTGACTTTC | CATSGRDRESGANVLTF
- | TRBJ2-7 | TRBV6-1 | - | TGTGCCAGCAGTGAGACGGTATTCAGACCCTACGAGCAGTACTTC | CASSETVFRPYEQYF
few | TRBJ1-4 | TRBV6-5 | - | TGTGCCAGCAGCCGGACTGAAGCAACTAATGAAAAACTGTTTTTT | CASSRTEATNEKLFF
- | TRBJ1-1 | TRBV4-2 | - | TGTGCCAGCAGCCAAGATTGGGCACCGAACACTGAAGCTTTCTTT | CASSQDWAPNTEAFF
- | TRBJ2-1 | TRBV6-5 | - | TGTGCCAGCAGCCTGGACGTAAGAAACTACAATGAGCAGTTCTTC | CASSLDVRNYNEQFF
- | TRBJ2-2 | TRBV5-4 | TRBD2 | TGTGCCAGCAGCTTAGGGACTAGCGGGGGGACCGGCGGGGAGCTGTTTTTT | CASSLGTSGGTGGELFF
- | TRBJ1-5 | TRBV6-5 | - | TGTGCCGCACGGCAAGATAGCAATCAGCCCCAGCATTTT | CAARQDSNQPQHF
- | TRBJ1-5 | TRBV19 | - | TGTGCCAGTATTCAGACCGGGGATTCTATGCCCCAGCATTTT | CASIQTGDSMPQHF
- | TRBJ1-5 | TRBV5-5 | TRBD1 | TGTGCCAGCAGCCCGATTGGGACAGATCTTAGCAATCAGCCCCAGCATTTT | CASSPIGTDLSNQPQHF
- | TRBJ1-4 | TRBV7-2 | - | TGTGCCAGCAGCCGCCGGGACCCAAGGAGGGATGAAAAACTGTTTTTT | CASSRRDPRRDEKLFF
- | TRBJ2-1 | TRBV9 | TRBD2 | TGTGCCAGCAGCCCGTCGACTAGCGGGGCGGTCAATGAGCAGTTCTTC | CASSPSTSGAVNEQFF
- | TRBJ2-5 | TRBV5-1 | - | TGCGCCAGCAGCTTGGCCCCGGGCTCGGAGACCCAGTACTTC | CASSLAPGSETQYF
once | TRBJ1-4 | TRBV5-1 | - | TGCGCCAGCAGCTTGAGGGACCCCTCAACTAATGAAAAACTGTTTTTT | CASSLRDPSTNEKLFF
- | TRBJ1-6 | TRBV9 | - | TGTGCCAGCAGCGTAGCTGCCACTTCCTCACCCCTCCACTTT | CASSVAATSSPLHF